This T cell receptor (beta chain) was sequenced in a study of blood T cell repertoires in COVID-19. Study-wide context: The samples span acute and convalescent COVID-19 from the United States, Italy and Spain.

Authors' analysis steps: Nucleated cell number was recorded as an estimate derived from reference gene primer amplification. Sequencing used immunoSEQ multiplex PCR; TCRdb keeps in-frame clones, though not all of them. V and J calls plus clone size are reproduced from that table; the DNA served to infer D and trimming. The sample includes roughly 140,000 clones, around 86% of them seen just once. Trimming removed 0 bases from V and 7 bases from J, with 7 bases in between. Germline V lookup: CDR1 ENHRY, CDR2 SYGVKD. This CDR3 comprises 14 residues. This clone was seen only a few times. Sequencing used peripheral blood. This receptor was obtained from a human donor in a cohort sampled during active COVID-19. This sequence joins TRBV10-3 and TRBJ1-6; no firm D call. The CDR3 bases are TGTGCCATCAGTGAGTCTTCGGGAAATTCACCCCTCCACTTT. This sequence encodes CAISESSGNSPLHF.